The 20 T cell receptor beta chains presented below share a single source sample, sequenced in a study of T cells expressing NK-cell markers. From the 5' RACE reads, TCRdb lists one entry per CDR3 protein and no DNA. Its clone listing holds 550,000 to 600,000 distinct CDR3 sequences. The sequenced material came from blood T cells: a sorted CD56 or NKG2C T cell subset, CD4+ or CD8+ T cells, or bulk PBMC T cells (not recorded which). The source is a man younger than 35 in good health.

The chain links TRBV6-1 to TRBJ2-1; absent DNA, TCRdb's TRBD2 call cannot be checked. CDR3 length equals 17 residues. The germline V gene has CDR1 MNHNS and CDR2 SASEGT. The CDR3 loop is CASSSQGLAGVYNEQFF.

This chain connects TRBV29-1 to TRBJ2-1; checking the TCRdb D call of TRBD2 is not possible without DNA. Germline loops: CDR1 SQVTM, CDR2 ANQGSEA. The CDR3 has 15 residues. CDR3 sequence: CSVEEGGRAGDEQFF.

The chain has TRBV5-1 and TRBJ2-1; checking the TCRdb D call of TRBD2 is not possible without DNA. This CDR3 contains 17 residues. CDR1 and CDR2 from the germline V gene are SGHRS and YFSETQ. CDR3 sequence reads: CASSWVPGLAGFHEQFF.

The chain uses TRBV15 and TRBJ2-5; no DNA is available, so the TRBD1 call from TCRdb remains unchecked. CDR1 LNHNV and CDR2 YYDKDF come from the germline V gene (reference sequence). The CDR3 is 19 amino acids. The CDR3 reads CATSRDGPHQNRSQETQYF. Variable domain in full (rest from reference TRBV15 and TRBJ2-5): DAMVIQNPRYQVTQFGKPVTLSCSQTLNHNVMYWYQQKSSQAPKLLFHYYDKDFNNEADTPDNFQSRRPNTSFCFLDIRSPGLGDTAMYLCATSRDGPHQNRSQETQYFGPGTRLLVL.

V is TRBV20-1 and J is TRBJ2-2; the TCRdb call, TRBD1, lacks DNA for checking. The germline CDR1 and CDR2 sequences are DFQATT and SNEGSKA (reference sequence). CDR3 length: 14 residues. The CDR3 sequence: CSATDRGLTGELFF.

V is TRBV4-1 and J is TRBJ2-1; the TCRdb D gene call, TRBD2, has no DNA to confirm it. Germline CDR1 reads MGHRA; CDR2 reads YSYEKL. The CDR3 is 15 amino acids. The CDR3 reads CASSPTSVPLTAQFF.

The chain carries TRBV19 and TRBJ2-7. Looked up from germline, CDR1 is LNHDA and CDR2 is SQIVND (reference sequence). There are 12 residues in the CDR3. CDR3 sequence: CASSIANLEQYF.

V is TRBV7-2 and J is TRBJ2-5. The germline gives CDR1 SGHTA, CDR2 FQGNSA. CDR3 length: 14 amino acids. The chain's CDR3 is CASSVKASQETQYF.

The chain couples TRBV20-1 to TRBJ1-5. The CDR3 covers 14 residues. The germline CDR1 and CDR2 sequences are DFQATT and SNEGSKA (reference sequence). CDR3 sequence reads: CSGRDPRSNQPQHF.

The chain recombines TRBV12-3 or TRBV12-4 with TRBJ2-5; the TRBD1 assignment by TCRdb is unverifiable without DNA. This CDR3 has 13 residues. The CDR3 sequence: CASRGDASSPQYF.

This chain uses TRBV7-8 with TRBJ2-3; no DNA is available, so the TRBD1 call from TCRdb remains unchecked. The CDR3 totals 15 residues. Germline V gives CDR1 SGHVS, CDR2 FQNEAQ. The CDR3 is CASSPWASSTDTQYF.

This chain links TRBV2 with TRBJ1-6; lacking DNA, the TRBD1 call made by TCRdb goes unchecked. The CDR3 length is 15 residues. Germline V gene sequence: CDR1 SNHLY, CDR2 FYNNEI. The CDR3 loop reads CASSAGGAKDSPLHF.

This rearrangement joins TRBV27 to TRBJ2-7; the D call of TRBD2 rests on TCRdb alone, since no DNA is present to check it. The CDR3 loop spans 17 amino acids. Germline V gives CDR1 MNHEY, CDR2 SMNVEV (reference sequence). The chain's CDR3 is CASRYGASGRPPFEQYF.

V is TRBV12-3 or TRBV12-4 and J is TRBJ1-6. The CDR3 is 14 residues long. CDR3 loop: CASSPGQANSPLHF.

The chain carries TRBV10-3 and TRBJ2-3; TCRdb selects TRBD1, and the lack of DNA leaves this call unchecked. The CDR3 extends over 14 amino acids. The germline CDR1 and CDR2 sequences are ENHRY and SYGVKD. CDR3: CAIRVTGETDTQYF.

This sequence joins TRBV27 and TRBJ1-6; TCRdb returns TRBD1, unconfirmable since there is no DNA. The CDR3 spans 15 residues. The germline CDR1 and CDR2 sequences are MNHEY and SMNVEV (reference sequence). The chain's CDR3 is CASSSPGQGNSPLHF.

The chain joins TRBV20-1 to TRBJ2-4; TCRdb's assignment of TRBD1 cannot be checked, as there is no DNA. From germline, CDR1 is DFQATT and CDR2 SNEGSKA (reference sequence). This CDR3 spans 15 amino acids. CDR3 loop: CSAGDSSLAKNIQYF.

The V and J genes are TRBV29-1 and TRBJ2-3; TCRdb reports TRBD1, a call that lacks DNA to check it against. The CDR3 sequence is 13 residues long. Germline lookup yields CDR1 SQVTM and CDR2 ANQGSEA. CDR3 sequence reads: CSVDRGVGDTQYF.

This chain connects TRBV12-3 or TRBV12-4 to TRBJ1-5; TCRdb's D call of TRBD1 is untestable without DNA. The CDR3 spans 14 residues. The CDR3 reads CASSNRDGVQPQHF.

The gene calls are TRBV12-3 or TRBV12-4 and TRBJ2-1; the TCRdb D gene call, TRBD1, has no DNA to confirm it. The CDR3 has 15 residues. CDR3 sequence reads: CASGTGGAGFSSQFF.